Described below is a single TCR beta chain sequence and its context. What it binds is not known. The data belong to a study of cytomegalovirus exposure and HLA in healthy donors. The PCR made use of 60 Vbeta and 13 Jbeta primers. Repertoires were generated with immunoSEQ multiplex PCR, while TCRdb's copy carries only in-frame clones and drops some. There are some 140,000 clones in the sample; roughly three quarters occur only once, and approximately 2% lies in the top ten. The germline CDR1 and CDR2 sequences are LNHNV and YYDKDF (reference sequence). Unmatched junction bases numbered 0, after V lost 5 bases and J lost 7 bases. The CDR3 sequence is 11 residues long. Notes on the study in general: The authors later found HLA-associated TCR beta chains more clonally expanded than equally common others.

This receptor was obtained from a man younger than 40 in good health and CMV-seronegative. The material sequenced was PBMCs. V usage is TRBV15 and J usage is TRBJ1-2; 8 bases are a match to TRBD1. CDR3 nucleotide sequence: TGTGCCACCAGCGGACAGGGTGGCTACACCTTC. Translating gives CATSGQGGYTF.